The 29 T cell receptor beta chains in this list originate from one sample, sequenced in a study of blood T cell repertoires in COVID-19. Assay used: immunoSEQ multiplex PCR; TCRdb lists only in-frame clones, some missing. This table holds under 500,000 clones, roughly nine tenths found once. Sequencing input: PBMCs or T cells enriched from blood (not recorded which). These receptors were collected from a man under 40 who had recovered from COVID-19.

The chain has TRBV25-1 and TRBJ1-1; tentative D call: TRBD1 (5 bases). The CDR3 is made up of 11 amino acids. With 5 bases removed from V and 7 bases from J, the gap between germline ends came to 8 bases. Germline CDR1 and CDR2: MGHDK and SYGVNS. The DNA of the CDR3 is TGTGCCAGCAGTCTGGGGGGTGAAGCTTTCTTT. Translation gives CASSLGGEAFF.

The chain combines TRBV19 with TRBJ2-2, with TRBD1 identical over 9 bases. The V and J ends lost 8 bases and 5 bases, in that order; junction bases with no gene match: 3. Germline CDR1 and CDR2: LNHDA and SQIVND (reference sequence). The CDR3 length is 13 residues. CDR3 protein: CASSGTGTGELFF. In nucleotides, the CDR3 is TGTGCCAGTTCCGGGACAGGGACCGGGGAGCTGTTTTTT.

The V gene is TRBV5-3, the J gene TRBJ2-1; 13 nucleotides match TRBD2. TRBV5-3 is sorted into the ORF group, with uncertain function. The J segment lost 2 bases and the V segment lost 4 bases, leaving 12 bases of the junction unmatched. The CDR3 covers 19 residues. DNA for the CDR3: TGTGCCAGAAGCCGCACAGGGACTAGCGGGACCGGGCCCTACAATGAGCAGTTCTTC. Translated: CARSRTGTSGTGPYNEQFF.

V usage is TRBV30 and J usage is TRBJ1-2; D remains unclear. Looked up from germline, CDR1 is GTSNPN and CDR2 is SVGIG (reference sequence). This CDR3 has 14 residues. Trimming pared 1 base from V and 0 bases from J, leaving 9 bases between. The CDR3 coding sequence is TGTGCCTGGAGTGGAGGCGAAACTAACTATGGCTACACCTTC. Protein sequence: CAWSGGETNYGYTF.

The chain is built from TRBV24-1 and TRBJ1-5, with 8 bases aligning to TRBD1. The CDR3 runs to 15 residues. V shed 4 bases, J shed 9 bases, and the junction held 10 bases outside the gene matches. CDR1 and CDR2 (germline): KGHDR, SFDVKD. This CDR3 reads CATSDGQGPTRPQHF. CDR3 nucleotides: TGTGCCACCAGTGACGGACAGGGCCCCACACGGCCCCAGCATTTT.

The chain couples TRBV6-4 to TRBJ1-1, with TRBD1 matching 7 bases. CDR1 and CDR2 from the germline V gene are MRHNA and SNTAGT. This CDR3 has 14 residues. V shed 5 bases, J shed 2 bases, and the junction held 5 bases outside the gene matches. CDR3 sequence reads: CASSKDRTNTEAFF. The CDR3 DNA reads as TGTGCCAGCAGTAAGGACAGGACCAACACTGAAGCTTTCTTT.

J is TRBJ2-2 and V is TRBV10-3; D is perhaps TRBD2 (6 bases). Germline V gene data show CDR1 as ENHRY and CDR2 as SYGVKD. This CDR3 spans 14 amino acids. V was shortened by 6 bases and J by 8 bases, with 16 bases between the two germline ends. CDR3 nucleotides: TGTGCCATCAGCCCGGGGGAGGCTACTGGGGAGCTGTTTTTT. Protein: CAISPGEATGELFF.

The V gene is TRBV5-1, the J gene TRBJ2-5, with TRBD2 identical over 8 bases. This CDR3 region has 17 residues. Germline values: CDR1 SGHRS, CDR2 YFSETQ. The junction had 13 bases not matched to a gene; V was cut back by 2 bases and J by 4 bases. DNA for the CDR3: TGCGCCAGCAGCTTCTTCCCGATTAGCGGGATCTCAGAGACCCAGTACTTC. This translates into CASSFFPISGISETQYF.

Here the CDR3 reads CASSTEGDRYYEQYF. Written as DNA, the CDR3 is TGTGCCAGCAGCACAGAGGGGGACAGATATTACGAGCAGTACTTC. The J gene is TRBJ2-7, the V gene TRBV27, with TRBD1 identical over 7 bases. Germline V lookup: CDR1 MNHEY, CDR2 SMNVEV (reference sequence). This CDR3 has 15 amino acids. Trimming removed 6 bases from V and 4 bases from J; junction bases left unmatched: 12.

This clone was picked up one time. DNA of the CDR3: TGCGCCAGCAGCTTGGACAGGGCAACCTACGAGCAGTACTTC. It encodes CASSLDRATYEQYF. The rearrangement links TRBV5-1 to TRBJ2-7; D may be TRBD1 (6 bases). Trimming shortened V by 0 bases and J by 2 bases, and 9 bases separated the two germline ends. This CDR3 region has 14 residues. CDR1 is SGHRS, CDR2 YFSETQ, per germline.

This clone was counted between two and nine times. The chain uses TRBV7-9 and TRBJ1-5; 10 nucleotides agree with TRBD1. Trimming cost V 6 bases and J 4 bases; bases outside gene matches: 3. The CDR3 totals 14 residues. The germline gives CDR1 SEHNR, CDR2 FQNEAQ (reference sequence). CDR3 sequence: CASSQGQGNQPQHF. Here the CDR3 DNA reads TGTGCCAGCAGTCAGGGACAGGGGAATCAGCCCCAGCATTTT.

The CDR3: CASSIKIAGGPYAQYF. The CDR3 DNA reads TGTGCCAGTAGTATAAAAATAGCGGGAGGGCCATATGCGCAGTATTTT. The J gene is TRBJ2-3, the V gene TRBV19, with 11 bases lining up with TRBD2. J gave up 10 bases and V 2 bases, and 11 bases lay outside the gene matches. From germline, CDR1 is LNHDA and CDR2 SQIVND (reference sequence). This CDR3 has 16 amino acids.

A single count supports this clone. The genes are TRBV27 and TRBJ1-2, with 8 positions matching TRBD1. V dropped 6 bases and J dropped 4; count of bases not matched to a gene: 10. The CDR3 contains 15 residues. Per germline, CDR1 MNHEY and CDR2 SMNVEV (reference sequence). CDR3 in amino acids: CASSISGTGFYGYTF. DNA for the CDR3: TGTGCCAGCAGCATCTCCGGGACAGGATTCTATGGCTACACCTTC.

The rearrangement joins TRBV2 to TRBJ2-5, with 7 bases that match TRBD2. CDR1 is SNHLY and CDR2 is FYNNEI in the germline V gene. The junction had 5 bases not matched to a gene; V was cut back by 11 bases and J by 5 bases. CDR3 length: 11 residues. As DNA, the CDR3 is TGTGCCGGGACTATCGGGGAGACCCAGTACTTC. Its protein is CAGTIGETQYF.

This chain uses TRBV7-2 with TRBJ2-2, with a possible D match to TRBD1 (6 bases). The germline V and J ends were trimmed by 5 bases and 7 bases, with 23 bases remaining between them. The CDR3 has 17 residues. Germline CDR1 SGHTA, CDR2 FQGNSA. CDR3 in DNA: TGTGCCAGCAGCCCGAGTGCGTTTGGGGGCGGTAGCGGGGAGCTGTTTTTT. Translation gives CASSPSAFGGGSGELFF.

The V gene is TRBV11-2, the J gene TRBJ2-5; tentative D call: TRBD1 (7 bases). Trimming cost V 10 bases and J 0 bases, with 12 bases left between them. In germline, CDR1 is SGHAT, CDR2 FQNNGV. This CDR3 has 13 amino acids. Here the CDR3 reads CATAGGYQETQYF. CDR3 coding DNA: TGTGCCACCGCAGGGGGGTACCAAGAGACCCAGTACTTC.

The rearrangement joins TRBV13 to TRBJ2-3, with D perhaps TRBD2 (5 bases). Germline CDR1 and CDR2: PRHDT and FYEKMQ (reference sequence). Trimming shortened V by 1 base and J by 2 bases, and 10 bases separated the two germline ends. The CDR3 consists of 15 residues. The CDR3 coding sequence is TGTGCCAGCAGCTTAGCTGAGGGTCACACAGATACGCAGTATTTT. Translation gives CASSLAEGHTDTQYF.

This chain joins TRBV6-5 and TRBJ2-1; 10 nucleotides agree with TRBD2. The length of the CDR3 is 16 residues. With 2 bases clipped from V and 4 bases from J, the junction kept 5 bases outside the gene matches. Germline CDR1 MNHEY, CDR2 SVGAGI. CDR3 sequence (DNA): TGTGCCAGCAGTTACGCCGGGACTAGCGATTACAATGAGCAGTTCTTC. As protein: CASSYAGTSDYNEQFF.

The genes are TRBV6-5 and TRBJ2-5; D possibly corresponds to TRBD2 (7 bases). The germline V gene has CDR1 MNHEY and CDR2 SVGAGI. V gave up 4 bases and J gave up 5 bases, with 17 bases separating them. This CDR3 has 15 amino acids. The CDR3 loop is CASSSPGTGGETQYF. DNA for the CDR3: TGTGCCAGCAGTTCGCCCGGGACGGGGGGCGAGACCCAGTACTTC.

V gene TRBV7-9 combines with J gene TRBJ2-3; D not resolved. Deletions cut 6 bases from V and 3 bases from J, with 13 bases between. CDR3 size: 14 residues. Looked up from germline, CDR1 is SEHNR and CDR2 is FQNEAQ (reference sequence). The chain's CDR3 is CASSPVSDTDTQYF. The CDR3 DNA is TGTGCCAGCAGTCCGGTTAGTGATACAGATACGCAGTATTTT.

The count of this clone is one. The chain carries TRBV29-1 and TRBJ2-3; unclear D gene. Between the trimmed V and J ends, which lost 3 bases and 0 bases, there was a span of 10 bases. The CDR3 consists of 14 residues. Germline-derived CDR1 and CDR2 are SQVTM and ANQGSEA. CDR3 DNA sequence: TGCAGCGTTGAGTTGGTAACTAGCACAGATACGCAGTATTTT. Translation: CSVELVTSTDTQYF.

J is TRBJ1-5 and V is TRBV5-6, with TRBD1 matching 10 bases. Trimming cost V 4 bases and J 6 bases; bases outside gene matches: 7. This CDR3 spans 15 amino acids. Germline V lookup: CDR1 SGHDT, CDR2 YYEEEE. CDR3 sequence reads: CASSLGQGVAQPQHF. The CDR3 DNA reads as TGTGCCAGCAGCCTAGGACAGGGGGTGGCTCAGCCCCAGCATTTT.

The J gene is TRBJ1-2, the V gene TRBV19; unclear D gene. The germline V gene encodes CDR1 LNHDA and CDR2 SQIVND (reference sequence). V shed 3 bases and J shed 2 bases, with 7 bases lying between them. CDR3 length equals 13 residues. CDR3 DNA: TGTGCCAGTAGTATTGGGCACAACTATGGCTACACCTTC. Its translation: CASSIGHNYGYTF.

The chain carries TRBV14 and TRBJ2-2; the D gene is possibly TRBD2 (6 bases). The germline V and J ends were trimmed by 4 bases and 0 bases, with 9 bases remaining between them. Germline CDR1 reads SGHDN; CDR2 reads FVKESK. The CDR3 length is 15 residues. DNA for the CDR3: TGTGCCAGCAGCCCCGGGACTCCGAACACCGGGGAGCTGTTTTTT. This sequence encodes CASSPGTPNTGELFF.

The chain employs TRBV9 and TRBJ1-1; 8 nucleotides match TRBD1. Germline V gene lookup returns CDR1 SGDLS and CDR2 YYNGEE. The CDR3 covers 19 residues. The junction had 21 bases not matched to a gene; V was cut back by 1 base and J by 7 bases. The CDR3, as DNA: TGTGCCAGCAGCGTATCGCTTAGAAACAACAATTATGGACAGGGTGAAGCTTTCTTT. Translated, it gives CASSVSLRNNNYGQGEAFF.

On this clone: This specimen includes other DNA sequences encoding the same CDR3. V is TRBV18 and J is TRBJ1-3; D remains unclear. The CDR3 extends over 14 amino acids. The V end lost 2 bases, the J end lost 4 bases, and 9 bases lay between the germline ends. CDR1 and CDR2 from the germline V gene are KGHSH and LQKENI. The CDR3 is CASSPASSGNTIYF. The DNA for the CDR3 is TGTGCCAGCTCACCAGCGTCTTCCGGAAACACCATATATTTT.

The CDR3 region has the DNA TGTGCCAGCAGTCCTCTCACCGGGACAGGAGCCTACGAGCAGTACTTC. Translating gives CASSPLTGTGAYEQYF. The chain couples TRBV25-1 to TRBJ2-7; 8 bases are shared with TRBD1. The V and J ends lost 5 bases and 2 bases, in that order; junction bases with no gene match: 11. The CDR3 totals 16 residues. The germline V gene encodes CDR1 MGHDK and CDR2 SYGVNS.

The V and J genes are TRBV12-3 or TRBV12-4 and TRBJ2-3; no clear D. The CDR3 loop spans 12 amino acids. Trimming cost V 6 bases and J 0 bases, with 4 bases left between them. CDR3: CASRASTDTQYF. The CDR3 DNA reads TGTGCCAGCAGGGCTAGCACAGATACGCAGTATTTT.

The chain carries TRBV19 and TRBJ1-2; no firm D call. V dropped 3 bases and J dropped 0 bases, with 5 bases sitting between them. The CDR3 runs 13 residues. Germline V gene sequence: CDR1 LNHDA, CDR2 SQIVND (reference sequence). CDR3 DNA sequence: TGTGCCAGTAGTATGTACACTAACTATGGCTACACCTTC. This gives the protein CASSMYTNYGYTF.